This T cell receptor (beta chain) stems from a study of blood T cell repertoires in COVID-19 (dated by TCRdb to the early 2020s). Some background on the complete study: Samples covering the acute and convalescent phases of COVID-19 were provided by collaborators in the United States, Italy and Spain. The prospective study material was composed of cDNA or gDNA derived from T cells, B-cell-depleted T cells, or PBMCs. Deeply sampled blood TCRbeta repertoires from subjects exposed to, actively infected with, or recovered from COVID-19 were included in the dataset. The repertoires were made available in a free public database intended to serve as a resource for research on the immune response to SARS-CoV-2. Samples were obtained from the ongoing ImmuneRACE study (first 160 participants) and from 1,254 subjects provided by 6 global collaborators. The sample metadata nearly always contained a de-identified subject ID, COVID-19 status, age in years and sex. Where available, HLA class I and class II types were taken from metadata supplied by the sample provider and were not determined by assay-based typing.

Results and caveats for the whole study, not just this receptor: How much clinical and demographic metadata was included differed by source and by participant, and the metadata was provided uncurated.

The immunoSEQ Assay, a bias-controlled multiplex PCR, was used to amplify TCRbeta CDR3 regions from genomic DNA. The original methods were these. The number of nucleated cells in each sample was estimated from the amplification of reference gene primers within the assay. Sequence reads were collapsed and filtered to measure the absolute abundance of every unique TCRbeta CDR3 rearrangement. For each sample, productive Simpson clonality was calculated by taking the square root of Simpson's diversity index across productive rearrangements. TCRdb stores this immuneACCESS table with in-frame sequences only. Part of the clones is absent; in the studies checked, under half of the shortfall reflects unresolved V genes, and no reason is known for the rest. V, J and clone size are those of that table, while D and trimming were read from the DNA. This sample is represented by 140,000 or so clones; about 90% of them were singletons. Around 11% of the sample is taken by the ten largest.

Concerning this clone: No antigen is known for it. No much larger clone exists at a distance of one base, and base qualities are not known.

According to the germline V gene, CDR1 reads SNHLY and CDR2 reads FYNNEI. Trimming takes 7 bases from V and 7 bases from J, and the germline ends sit 13 bases apart. From cysteine to phenylalanine, the CDR3 is 13 amino acids long. Only CDR3 DNA remains: 39 bases, in frame from the first base. Participants in the prospective study were enrolled through a virtual design, were aged about 18 to 100 years, and lived in about 25 United States geographic areas. Cohort assignment in the prospective study relied on participant-reported clinical history from a screening survey and a study questionnaire. For ImmuneRACE Cohort 3, a participant was defined as recovered based on two consecutive negative NP/OP PCR tests, clearance by a healthcare professional, or resolution of symptoms. In the prospective study, mobile phlebotomists collected whole blood, serum and a nasopharyngeal or oropharyngeal swab from each participant. Participants in the prospective study had the option to provide additional blood draws and questionnaires over an approximately 2-month period. Before DNA extraction, blood samples from the prospective study were shipped at room temperature or frozen.

Sequencing input: PBMCs or T cells enriched from blood (not recorded which). The rearranged segments are TRBV2 and TRBJ2-2, with the D segment identity uncertain. This receptor was identified in a man between 60 and 75 years old who had recovered from COVID-19. The CDR3 loop reads CASISGWSGELFF. The bases are TGTGCCAGCATCAGTGGGTGGAGCGGGGAGCTGTTTTTT. This CDR3, with the reference TRBV2 and TRBJ2-2 proteins standing in past its ends, gives the full variable domain EPEVTQTPSHQVTQMGQEVILRCVPISNHLYFYWYRQILGQKVEFLVSFYNNEISEKSEIFDDQFSVERPDGSNFTLKIRSTKLEDSAMYFCASISGWSGELFFGEGSRLTVL.